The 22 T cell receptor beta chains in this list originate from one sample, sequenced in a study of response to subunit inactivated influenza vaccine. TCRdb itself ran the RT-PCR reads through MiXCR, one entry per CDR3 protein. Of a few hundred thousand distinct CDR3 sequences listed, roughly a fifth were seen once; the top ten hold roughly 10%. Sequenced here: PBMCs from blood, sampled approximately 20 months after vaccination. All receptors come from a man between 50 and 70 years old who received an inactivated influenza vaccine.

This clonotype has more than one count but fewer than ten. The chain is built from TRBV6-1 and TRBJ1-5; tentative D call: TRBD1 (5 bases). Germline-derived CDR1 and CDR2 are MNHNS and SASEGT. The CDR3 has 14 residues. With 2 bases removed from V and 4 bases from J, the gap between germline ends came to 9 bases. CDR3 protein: CASSERDGNQPQHF. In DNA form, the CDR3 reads TGTGCCAGCAGTGAAAGGGACGGAAATCAGCCCCAGCATTTT.

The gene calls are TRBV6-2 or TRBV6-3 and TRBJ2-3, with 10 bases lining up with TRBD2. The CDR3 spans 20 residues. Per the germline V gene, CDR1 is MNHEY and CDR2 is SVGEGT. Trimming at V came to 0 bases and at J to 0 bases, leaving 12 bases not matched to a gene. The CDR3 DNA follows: TGTGCCAGCAGTTACTCGATGTTTCTAGCGGGGGCCCTTAGCACAGATACGCAGTATTTT. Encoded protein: CASSYSMFLAGALSTDTQYF.

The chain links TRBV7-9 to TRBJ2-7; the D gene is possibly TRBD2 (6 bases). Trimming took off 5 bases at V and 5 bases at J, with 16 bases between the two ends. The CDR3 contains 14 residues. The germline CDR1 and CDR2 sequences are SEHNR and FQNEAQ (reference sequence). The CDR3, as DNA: TGTGCCAGCAGCCCCTCCGGGAGTCCCCACGAGCAGTACTTC. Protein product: CASSPSGSPHEQYF.

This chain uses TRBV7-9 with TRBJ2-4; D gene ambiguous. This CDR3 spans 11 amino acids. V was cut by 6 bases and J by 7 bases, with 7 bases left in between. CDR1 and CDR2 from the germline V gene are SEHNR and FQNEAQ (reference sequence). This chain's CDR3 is CASSLNNIQYF. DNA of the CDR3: TGTGCCAGCAGTCTCAATAACATTCAGTACTTC.

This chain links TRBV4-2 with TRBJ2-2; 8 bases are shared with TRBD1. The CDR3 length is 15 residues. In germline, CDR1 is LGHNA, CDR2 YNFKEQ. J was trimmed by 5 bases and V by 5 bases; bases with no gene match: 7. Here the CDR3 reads CASSLWDRQTGELFF. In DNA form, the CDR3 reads TGTGCCAGCAGCTTATGGGACAGGCAGACCGGGGAGCTGTTTTTT.

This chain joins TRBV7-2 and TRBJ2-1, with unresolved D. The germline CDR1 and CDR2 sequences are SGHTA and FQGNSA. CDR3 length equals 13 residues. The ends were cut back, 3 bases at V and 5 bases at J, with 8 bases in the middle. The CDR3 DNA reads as TGTGCCAGCAGCTTCGGGCAGAACAATGAGCAGTTCTTC. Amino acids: CASSFGQNNEQFF. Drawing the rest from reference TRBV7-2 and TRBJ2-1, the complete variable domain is GAGVSQSPSNKVTEKGKDVELRCDPISGHTALYWYRQSLGQGLEFLIYFQGNSAPDKSGLPSDRFSAERTGGSVSTLTIQRTQQEDSAVYLCASSFGQNNEQFFGPGTRLTVL.

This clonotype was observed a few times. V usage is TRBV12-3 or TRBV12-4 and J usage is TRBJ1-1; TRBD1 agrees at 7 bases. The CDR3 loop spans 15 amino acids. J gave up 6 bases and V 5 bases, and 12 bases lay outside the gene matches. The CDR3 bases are TGTGCCAGCAGTGCTGACAGGGTGACCTTGTCTGAAGCTTTCTTT. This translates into CASSADRVTLSEAFF.

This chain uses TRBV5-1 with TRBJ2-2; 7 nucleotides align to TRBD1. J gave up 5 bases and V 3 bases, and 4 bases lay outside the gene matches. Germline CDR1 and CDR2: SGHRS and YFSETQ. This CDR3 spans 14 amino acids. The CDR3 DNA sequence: TGCGCCAGCAGCTCAATGACAGGGACCGGGGAGCTGTTTTTT. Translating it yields CASSSMTGTGELFF.

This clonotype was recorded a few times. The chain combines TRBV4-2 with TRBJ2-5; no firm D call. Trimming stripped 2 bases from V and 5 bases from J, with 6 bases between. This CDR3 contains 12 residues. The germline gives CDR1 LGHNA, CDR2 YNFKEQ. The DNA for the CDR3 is TGTGCCAGCAGCCAACCCGGGGAGACCCAGTACTTC. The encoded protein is CASSQPGETQYF.

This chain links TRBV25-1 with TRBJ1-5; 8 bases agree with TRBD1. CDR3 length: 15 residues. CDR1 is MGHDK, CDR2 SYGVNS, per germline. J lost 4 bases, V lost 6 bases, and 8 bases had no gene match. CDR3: CASSSSTGGNQPQHF. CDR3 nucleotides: TGTGCCAGCAGCAGCTCTACAGGGGGAAATCAGCCCCAGCATTTT.

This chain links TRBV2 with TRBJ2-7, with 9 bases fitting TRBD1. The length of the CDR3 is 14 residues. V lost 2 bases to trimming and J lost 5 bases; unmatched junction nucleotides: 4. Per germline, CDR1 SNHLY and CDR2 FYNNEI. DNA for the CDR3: TGTGCCAGCAGTGAAACAGGGGGCGGCGACGAGCAGTACTTC. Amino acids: CASSETGGGDEQYF.

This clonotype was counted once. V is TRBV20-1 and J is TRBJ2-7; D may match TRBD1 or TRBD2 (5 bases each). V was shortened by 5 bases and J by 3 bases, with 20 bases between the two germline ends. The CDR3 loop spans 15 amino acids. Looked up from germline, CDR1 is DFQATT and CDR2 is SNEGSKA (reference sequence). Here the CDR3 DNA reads TGCAGTGCTCCAGCGCCACCGGGACGGCGCTACGAGCAGTACTTC. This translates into CSAPAPPGRRYEQYF.

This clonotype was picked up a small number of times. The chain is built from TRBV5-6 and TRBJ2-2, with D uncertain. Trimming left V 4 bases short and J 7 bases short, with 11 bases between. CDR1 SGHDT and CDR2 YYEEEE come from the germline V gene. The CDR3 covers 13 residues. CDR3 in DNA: TGTGCCAGCAGCAACACTTGGCTCGGGGAGCTGTTTTTT. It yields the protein CASSNTWLGELFF. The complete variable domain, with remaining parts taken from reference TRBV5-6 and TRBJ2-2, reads DAGVTQSPTHLIKTRGQQVTLRCSPKSGHDTVSWYQQALGQGPQFIFQYYEEEERQRGNFPDRFSGHQFPNYSSELNVNALLLGDSALYLCASSNTWLGELFFGEGSRLTVL.

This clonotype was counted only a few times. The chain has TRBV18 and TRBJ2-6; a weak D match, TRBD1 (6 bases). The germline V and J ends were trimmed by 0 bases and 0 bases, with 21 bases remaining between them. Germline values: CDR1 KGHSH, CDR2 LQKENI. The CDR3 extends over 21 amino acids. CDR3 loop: CASSPPSGAPIDPSGANVLTF. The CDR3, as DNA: TGTGCCAGCTCACCACCGTCAGGGGCCCCAATTGATCCCTCTGGGGCCAACGTCCTGACTTTC. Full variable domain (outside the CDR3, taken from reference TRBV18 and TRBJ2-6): NAGVMQNPRHLVRRRGQEARLRCSPMKGHSHVYWYRQLPEEGLKFMVYLQKENIIDESGMPKERFSAEFPKEGPSILRIQQVVRGDSAAYFCASSPPSGAPIDPSGANVLTFGAGSRLTVL.

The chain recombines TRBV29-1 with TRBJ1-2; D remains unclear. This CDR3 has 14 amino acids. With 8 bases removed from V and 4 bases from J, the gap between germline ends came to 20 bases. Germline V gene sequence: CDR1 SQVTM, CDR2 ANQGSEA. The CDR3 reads CSLPQEPTSYGYTF. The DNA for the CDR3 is TGCAGCCTTCCGCAAGAGCCCACTAGCTATGGCTACACCTTC.

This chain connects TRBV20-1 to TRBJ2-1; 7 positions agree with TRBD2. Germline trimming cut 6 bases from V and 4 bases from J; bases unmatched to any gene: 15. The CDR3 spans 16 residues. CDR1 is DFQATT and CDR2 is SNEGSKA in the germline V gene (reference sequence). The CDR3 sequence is CSATVRGGRGYNEQFF. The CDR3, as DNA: TGCAGTGCCACCGTTAGGGGTGGGCGGGGGTACAATGAGCAGTTCTTC.

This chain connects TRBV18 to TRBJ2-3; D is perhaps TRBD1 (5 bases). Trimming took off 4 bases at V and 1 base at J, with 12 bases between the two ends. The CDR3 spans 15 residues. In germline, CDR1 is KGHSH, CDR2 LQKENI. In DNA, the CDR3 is TGTGCCAGCTCACGACAGACGGCTGGCACAGATACGCAGTATTTT. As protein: CASSRQTAGTDTQYF.

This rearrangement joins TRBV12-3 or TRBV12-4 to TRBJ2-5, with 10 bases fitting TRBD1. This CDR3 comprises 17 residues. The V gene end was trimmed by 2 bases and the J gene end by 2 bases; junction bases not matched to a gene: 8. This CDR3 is CASSLIGTGAPQETQYF. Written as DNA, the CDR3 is TGTGCCAGCAGTTTAATAGGGACAGGGGCCCCACAAGAGACCCAGTACTTC.

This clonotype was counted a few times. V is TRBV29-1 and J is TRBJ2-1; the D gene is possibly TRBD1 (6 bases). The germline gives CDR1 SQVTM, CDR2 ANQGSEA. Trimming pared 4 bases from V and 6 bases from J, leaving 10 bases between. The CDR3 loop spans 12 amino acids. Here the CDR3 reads CSVGVGGNEQFF. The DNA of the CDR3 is TGCAGCGTTGGCGTAGGGGGCAATGAGCAGTTCTTC.

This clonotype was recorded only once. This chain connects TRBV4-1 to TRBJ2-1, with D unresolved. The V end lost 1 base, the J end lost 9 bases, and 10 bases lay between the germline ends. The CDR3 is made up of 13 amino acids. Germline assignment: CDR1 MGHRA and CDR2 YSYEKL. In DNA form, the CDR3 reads TGCGCCAGCAGCCAAGCCACTCAAACTGAGCAGTTCTTC. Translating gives CASSQATQTEQFF.

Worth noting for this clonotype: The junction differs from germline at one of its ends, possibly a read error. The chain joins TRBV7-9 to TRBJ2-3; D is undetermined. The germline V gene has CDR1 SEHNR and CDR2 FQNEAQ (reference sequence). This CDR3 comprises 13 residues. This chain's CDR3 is CASTLVSTDTQYF. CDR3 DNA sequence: TGTGCCAGCACCTTAGTGAGCACAGATACGCAGTATTTT.

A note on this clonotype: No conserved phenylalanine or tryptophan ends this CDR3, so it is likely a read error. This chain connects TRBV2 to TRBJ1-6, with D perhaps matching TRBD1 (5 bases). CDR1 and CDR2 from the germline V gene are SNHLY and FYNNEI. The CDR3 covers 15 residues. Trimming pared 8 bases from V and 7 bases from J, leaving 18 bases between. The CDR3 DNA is TGTGCCAGCGGTTCTCAGGGCCCCGCCAATTCACCCCTCCACTCT. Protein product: CASGSQGPANSPLHS.